This T cell receptor beta chain was identified in a study of a mutant IDH1 vaccine in newly diagnosed glioma. Time point of the sample: week 11, during vaccination. In every dose of vaccine, 300 ug of mutant IDH1 20-mer peptide was given alongside topical imiquimod. The method was immunoSEQ multiplex PCR; TCRdb's version includes in-frame clones alone and lacks a portion of them. The repertoire holds approximately 36,000 clones, with 75% to 85% as singletons. A note on this clone: Antigen unknown.

The CDR3 spans 14 residues. CDR1 is MNHNY and CDR2 is SVGAGI in the germline V gene (reference sequence). Trimming cost V 7 bases and J 4 bases, with 17 bases left between them. The rearrangement uses TRBV6-6 and TRBJ2-7; D might be TRBD1 (6 bases). This receptor was obtained from a woman aged 30 to 39 with glioma. Some clones in this sample may be carry-over from other donors' samples. This sample comprised peripheral blood mononuclear cells (PBMCs), obtained from a glioma patient whose treatment included an IDH1 peptide vaccine. The CDR3 spells CASTTGSGSYEQYF. CDR3 DNA sequence: TGTGCCAGCACAACAGGGTCGGGGAGTTACGAGCAGTACTTC.